The text below deals with one T cell receptor beta chain. Its antigen remains unidentified. This specimen belongs to a study of cytomegalovirus exposure and HLA in healthy donors. Notes on the study in general: Cytomegalovirus association was listed for approximately 160 TCR beta chains. Despite most TCR sequences being rare, some public TCRs occurred in many donors.

Germline V CDR1 and CDR2: SEHNR, FQNEAQ (reference sequence). The CDR3 length is 15 residues. The V and J ends lost 4 bases and 4 bases respectively, with 14 bases between them. Assay: immunoSEQ multiplex PCR; the TCRdb copy retains only in-frame clones and omits some. The sample has 150,000 or so clones; 87% are singletons. This clonotype was sampled from a woman under 40 in good health and CMV-seronegative. Sequenced: PBMCs. The V and J genes are TRBV7-9 and TRBJ1-5; possibly TRBD1 for D (5 bases). CDR3 nucleotides: TGTGCCAGCAGCTCACGGGACGGAGGGAATCAGCCCCAGCATTTT. It specifies CASSSRDGGNQPQHF.